Shown below are 6 T cell receptor beta chains from a single sample sequenced in a study of T cell repertoires in cytomegalovirus infection. Which antigens these TCRs recognize remains unknown. Using its own MiXCR run on the reads, TCRdb lists one record per CDR3 protein. The sample holds hundreds of thousands of distinct CDR3 sequences, around 32% seen once. This specimen was cultured CD8+ T cells from PBMCs, taken from culture after CMV antigen stimulation. These receptors were taken from a human donor in good health (CMV status not recorded). Some clones in this sample may be carry-over from other donors' samples.

This clonotype came up a few times. V and J are TRBV6-6 and TRBJ2-5; 7 bases are a match to TRBD1. Looked up from germline, CDR1 is MNHNY and CDR2 is SVGAGI (reference sequence). The J segment lost 2 bases and the V segment lost 4 bases, leaving 16 bases of the junction unmatched. CDR3 size: 18 residues. CDR3 region: CASSLGQLGGLFQETQYF. The CDR3 nucleotides are TGTGCCAGCAGTTTGGGACAGCTTGGTGGACTCTTTCAAGAGACCCAGTACTTC.

This clonotype was detected a few times. The chain recombines TRBV6-1 with TRBJ2-1; tentatively, D is TRBD1 or TRBD2 (6 bases each). The length of the CDR3 is 15 residues. Germline assignment: CDR1 MNHNS and CDR2 SASEGT. Trimming took off 1 base at V and 8 bases at J, with 15 bases between the two ends. In DNA, the CDR3 is TGTGCCAGCAGTGAAGTAGGGGGGCCATTCGATGAGCAGTTCTTC. It encodes CASSEVGGPFDEQFF.

This clonotype was observed a handful of times. This rearrangement joins TRBV29-1 to TRBJ2-5; D unresolved. The V end lost 2 bases, the J end lost 1 base, and 8 bases lay between the germline ends. The CDR3 spans 13 residues. CDR1 and CDR2 (germline): SQVTM, ANQGSEA. The CDR3 sequence is CSVELGIQETQYF. The CDR3, as DNA: TGCAGCGTTGAACTAGGGATCCAAGAGACCCAGTACTTC. The full variable domain, rest sourced from reference TRBV29-1 and TRBJ2-5, is SAVISQKPSRDICQRGTSLTIQCQVDSQVTMMFWYRQQPGQSLTLIATANQGSEATYESGFVIDKFPISRPNLTFSTLTVSNMSPEDSSIYLCSVELGIQETQYFGPGTRLLVL.

The chain employs TRBV5-6 and TRBJ1-1; the D is unclear. CDR3 length: 17 residues. Germline V CDR1 and CDR2: SGHDT, YYEEEE. V was shortened by 0 bases and J by 1 base, with 16 bases between the two germline ends. The CDR3 reads CASSLVRPGLWNTEAFF. The DNA of the CDR3 is TGTGCCAGCAGCTTGGTGCGGCCAGGTCTGTGGAACACTGAAGCTTTCTTT.

This clonotype was detected a few times. The chain is built from TRBV9 and TRBJ2-3; 15 nucleotides match TRBD2. The CDR3 is made up of 16 amino acids. Trimming removed 3 bases from V and 7 bases from J; junction bases left unmatched: 6. Germline CDR1 and CDR2: SGDLS and YYNGEE. CDR3 sequence reads: CASSAGLAGGRHTQYF. The CDR3 DNA reads TGTGCCAGCAGCGCCGGACTAGCGGGGGGGCGCCATACGCAGTATTTT.

The J gene is TRBJ2-2, the V gene TRBV6-5; no reliable D call. V lost 0 bases to trimming and J lost 2 bases, with 7 bases between them. This CDR3 has 15 residues. From germline, CDR1 is MNHEY and CDR2 SVGAGI. CDR3 in DNA: TGTGCCAGCAGTTACTCCCCCTACAACACCGGGGAGCTGTTTTTT. As protein: CASSYSPYNTGELFF.